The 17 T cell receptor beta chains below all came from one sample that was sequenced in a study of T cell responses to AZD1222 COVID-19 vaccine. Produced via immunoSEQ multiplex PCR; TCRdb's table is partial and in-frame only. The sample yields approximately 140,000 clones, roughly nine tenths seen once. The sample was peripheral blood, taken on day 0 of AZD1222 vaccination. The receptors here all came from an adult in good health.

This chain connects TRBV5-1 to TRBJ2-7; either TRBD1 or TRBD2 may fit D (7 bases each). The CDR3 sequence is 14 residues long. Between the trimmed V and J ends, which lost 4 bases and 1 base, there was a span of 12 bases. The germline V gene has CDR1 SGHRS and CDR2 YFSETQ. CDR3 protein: CASSGRGQSYEQYF. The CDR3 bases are TGCGCCAGCAGCGGGAGGGGACAGTCCTACGAGCAGTACTTC.

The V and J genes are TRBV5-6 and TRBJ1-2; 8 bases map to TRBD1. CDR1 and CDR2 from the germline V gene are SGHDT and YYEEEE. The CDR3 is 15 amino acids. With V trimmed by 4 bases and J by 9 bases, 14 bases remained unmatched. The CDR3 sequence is CASSPAARQGISYTF. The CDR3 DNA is TGTGCCAGCAGCCCGGCAGCCCGACAGGGGATAAGCTACACCTTC.

The CDR3 protein is CASSIYQVSYGYTF. The CDR3 DNA reads TGTGCCAGTAGTATATACCAGGTCTCCTATGGCTACACCTTC. The chain is built from TRBV19 and TRBJ1-2; D is uncertain. Germline CDR1 and CDR2: LNHDA and SQIVND (reference sequence). V gave up 2 bases and J gave up 4 bases, with 11 bases separating them. The CDR3 is 14 amino acids.

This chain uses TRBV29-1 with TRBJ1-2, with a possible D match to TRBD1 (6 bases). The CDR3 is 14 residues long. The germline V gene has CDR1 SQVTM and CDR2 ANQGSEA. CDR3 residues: CSTGTSARNYGYTF. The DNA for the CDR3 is TGCAGTACAGGGACGTCGGCACGTAACTATGGCTACACCTTC.

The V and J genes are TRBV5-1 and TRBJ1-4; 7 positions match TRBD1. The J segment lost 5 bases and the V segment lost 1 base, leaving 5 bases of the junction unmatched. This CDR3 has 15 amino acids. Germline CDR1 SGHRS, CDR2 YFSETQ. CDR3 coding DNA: TGCGCCAGCAGCTTGTTCGGGACAGAAAATGAAAAACTGTTTTTT. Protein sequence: CASSLFGTENEKLFF.

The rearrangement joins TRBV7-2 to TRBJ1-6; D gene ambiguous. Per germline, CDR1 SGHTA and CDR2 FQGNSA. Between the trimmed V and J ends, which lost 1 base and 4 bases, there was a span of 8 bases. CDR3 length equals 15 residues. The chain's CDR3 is CASSLEAAYNSPLHF. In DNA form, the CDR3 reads TGTGCCAGCAGCTTAGAGGCAGCATATAATTCACCCCTCCACTTT.

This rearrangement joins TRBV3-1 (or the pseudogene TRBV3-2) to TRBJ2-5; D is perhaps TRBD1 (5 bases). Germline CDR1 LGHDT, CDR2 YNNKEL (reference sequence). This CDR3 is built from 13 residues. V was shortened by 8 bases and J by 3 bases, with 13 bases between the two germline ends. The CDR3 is CASQDIWKETQYF. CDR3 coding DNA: TGTGCCAGCCAGGACATTTGGAAAGAGACCCAGTACTTC.

The CDR3 DNA sequence: TGCGCCAGCAGCCAAGGTCCCGGGACTAGCGGGAGTACGCAGTATTTT. This gives the protein CASSQGPGTSGSTQYF. The genes are TRBV4-3 and TRBJ2-3; 14 bases align to TRBD2. The trim removed 1 base at V and 8 bases at J, leaving 5 bases unmatched. This CDR3 region has 16 residues. CDR1 LGHNA and CDR2 YSLEER come from the germline V gene.

CDR3: CASSRSSGMYEQYF. Written as DNA, the CDR3 is TGTGCCAGCAGCCGCAGTAGCGGGATGTACGAGCAGTACTTC. The V call is TRBV6-2 or TRBV6-3, the J call TRBJ2-7, with 8 bases matching TRBD2. Germline assignment: CDR1 MNHEY and CDR2 SVGEGT. The CDR3 sequence is 14 residues long. The V and J ends lost 6 bases and 4 bases, in that order; junction bases with no gene match: 8.

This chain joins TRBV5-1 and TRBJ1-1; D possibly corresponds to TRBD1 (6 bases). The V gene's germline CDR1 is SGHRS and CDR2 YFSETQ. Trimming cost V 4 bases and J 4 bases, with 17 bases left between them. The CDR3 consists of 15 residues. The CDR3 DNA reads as TGCGCCAGCAGCCTTTTTGGGGGCAGGGCCACTGAAGCTTTCTTT. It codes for CASSLFGGRATEAFF. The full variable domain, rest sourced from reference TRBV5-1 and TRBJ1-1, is KAGVTQTPRYLIKTRGQQVTLSCSPISGHRSVSWYQQTPGQGLQFLFEYFSETQRNKGNFPGRFSGRQFSNSRSEMNVSTLELGDSALYLCASSLFGGRATEAFFGQGTRLTVV.

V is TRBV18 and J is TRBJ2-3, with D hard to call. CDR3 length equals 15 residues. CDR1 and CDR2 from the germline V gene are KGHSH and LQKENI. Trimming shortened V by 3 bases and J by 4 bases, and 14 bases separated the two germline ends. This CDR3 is CASSPGEGSADTQYF. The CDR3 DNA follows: TGTGCCAGCTCACCTGGGGAAGGGTCCGCAGATACGCAGTATTTT.

The CDR3 spells CASSPPTGQAFSPEQYF. The CDR3 DNA sequence: TGTGCCAGCAGCCCCCCGACGGGGCAAGCTTTCAGTCCGGAGCAGTACTTC. This chain uses TRBV6-2 or TRBV6-3 with TRBJ2-7; D may be TRBD1 or TRBD2 (5 bases each). Trimming cost V 6 bases and J 7 bases, with 28 bases left between them. The germline V gene encodes CDR1 MNHEY and CDR2 SVGEGT. The CDR3 is made up of 17 amino acids.

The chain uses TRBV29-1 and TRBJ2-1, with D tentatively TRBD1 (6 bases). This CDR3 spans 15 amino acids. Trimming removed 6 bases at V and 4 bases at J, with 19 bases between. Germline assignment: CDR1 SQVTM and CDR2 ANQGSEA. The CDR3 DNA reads TGCAGCGTGGACGACGCTGGACAGCATTACAATGAGCAGTTCTTC. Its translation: CSVDDAGQHYNEQFF.

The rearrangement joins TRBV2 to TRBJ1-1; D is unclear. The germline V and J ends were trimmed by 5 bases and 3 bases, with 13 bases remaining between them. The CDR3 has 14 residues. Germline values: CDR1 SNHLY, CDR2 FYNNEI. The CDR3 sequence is CASSLGVWDTEAFF. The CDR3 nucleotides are TGTGCCAGCAGTCTCGGTGTTTGGGACACTGAAGCTTTCTTT.

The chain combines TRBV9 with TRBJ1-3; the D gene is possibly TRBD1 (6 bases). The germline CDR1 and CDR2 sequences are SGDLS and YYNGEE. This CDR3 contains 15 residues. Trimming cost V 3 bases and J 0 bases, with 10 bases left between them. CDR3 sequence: CASSADSSSGNTIYF. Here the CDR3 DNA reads TGTGCCAGCAGCGCGGACAGTAGCTCTGGAAACACCATATATTTT. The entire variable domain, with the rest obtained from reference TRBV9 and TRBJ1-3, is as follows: DSGVTQTPKHLITATGQRVTLRCSPRSGDLSVYWYQQSLDQGLQFLIQYYNGEERAKGNILERFSAQQFPDLHSELNLSSLELGDSALYFCASSADSSSGNTIYFGEGSWLTVV.

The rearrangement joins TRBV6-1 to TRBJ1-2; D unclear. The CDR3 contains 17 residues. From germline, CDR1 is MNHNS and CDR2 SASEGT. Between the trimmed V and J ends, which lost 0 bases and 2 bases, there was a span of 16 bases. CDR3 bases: TGTGCCAGCAGTGAAGCCTTAACTGCCACCCGCAACTATGGCTACACCTTC. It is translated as CASSEALTATRNYGYTF.

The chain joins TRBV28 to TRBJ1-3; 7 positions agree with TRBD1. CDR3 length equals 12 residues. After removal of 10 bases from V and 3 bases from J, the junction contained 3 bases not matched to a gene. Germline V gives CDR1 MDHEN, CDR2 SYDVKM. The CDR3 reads CATSGGGNTIYF. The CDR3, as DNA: TGTGCCACCTCAGGGGGTGGAAACACCATATATTTT.